Here is one T cell receptor beta chain with its context. This sample is drawn from a study of patients and donors after allogeneic stem cell transplantation. TCRdb re-called the RT-PCR reads through MiXCR, storing one row per CDR3 protein. The sample lists about 410,000 distinct CDR3 sequences; approximately 16% were seen once. Germline CDR1 is LGHNT and CDR2 is FRNRAP. V shed 6 bases and J shed 3 bases, with 14 bases lying between them. The CDR3 is 14 residues long. The chain couples TRBV12-5 to TRBJ2-5; D unresolved. The sequence was collected from a human donor who was either an allogeneic HSCT recipient or a stem cell or donor lymphocyte infusion donor (not recorded which). It is not recorded whose cells these are; they may come from a transplant donor. Sequenced: blood, either unsorted or a sorted T cell fraction (not recorded which). This CDR3 is CASGPPSFEETQYF. The CDR3 nucleotides are TGTGCTAGTGGCCCCCCATCGTTTGAAGAGACCCAGTACTTC.